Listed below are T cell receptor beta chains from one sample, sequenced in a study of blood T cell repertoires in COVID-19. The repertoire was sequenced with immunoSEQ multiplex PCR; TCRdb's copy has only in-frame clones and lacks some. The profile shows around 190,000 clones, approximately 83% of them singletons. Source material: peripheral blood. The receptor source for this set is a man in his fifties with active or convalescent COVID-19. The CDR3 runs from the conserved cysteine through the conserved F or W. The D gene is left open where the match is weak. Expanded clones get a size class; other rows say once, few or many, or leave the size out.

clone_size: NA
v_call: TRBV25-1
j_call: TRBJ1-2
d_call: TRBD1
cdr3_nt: TGTGCCAGCAGTGATCGACAGGGTGCCTATGGCTACACCTTC
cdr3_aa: CASSDRQGAYGYTF

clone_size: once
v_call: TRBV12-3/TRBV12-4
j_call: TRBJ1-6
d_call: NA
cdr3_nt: TGTGCCAGCAGCAGGGAAATTAATTCACCCCTCCACTTT
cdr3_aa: CASSREINSPLHF

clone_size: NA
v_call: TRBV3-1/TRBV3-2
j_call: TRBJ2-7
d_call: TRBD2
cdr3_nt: TGTGCCAGCAGCCAAGGCGGGAGGGCCGACGAGCAGTACTTC
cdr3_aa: CASSQGGRADEQYF

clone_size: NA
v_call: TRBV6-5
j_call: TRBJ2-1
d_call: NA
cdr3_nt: TGTGCCAGCAAGGGTATTAGCGGCGACAATGAGCAGTTCTTC
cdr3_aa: CASKGISGDNEQFF

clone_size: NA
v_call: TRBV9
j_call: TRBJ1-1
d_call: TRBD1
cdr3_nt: TGTGCCAGCAGCCCCGAAGGGACAGGGGGCTCCCCTGAAGCTTTCTTT
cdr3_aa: CASSPEGTGGSPEAFF

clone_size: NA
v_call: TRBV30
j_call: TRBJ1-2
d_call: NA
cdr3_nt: TGTGCCTGGACCCTTAAGACAGAAAACTATCGAGGCTACACCTTC
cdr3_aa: CAWTLKTENYRGYTF

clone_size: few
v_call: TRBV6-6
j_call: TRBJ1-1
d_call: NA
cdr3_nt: TGTGCCAGCAGTCCCCGGACAGTTGAAGCTTTCTTT
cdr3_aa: CASSPRTVEAFF

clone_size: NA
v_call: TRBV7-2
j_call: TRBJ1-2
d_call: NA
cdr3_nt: TGTGCCAGCAGCTTAGGTCCGGGAAGTGGTGGCTACACCTTC
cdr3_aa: CASSLGPGSGGYTF

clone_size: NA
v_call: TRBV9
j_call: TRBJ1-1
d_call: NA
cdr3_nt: TGTGCCAGCAGCGGGGTGACACGTTCGAACACTGAAGCTTTCTTT
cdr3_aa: CASSGVTRSNTEAFF

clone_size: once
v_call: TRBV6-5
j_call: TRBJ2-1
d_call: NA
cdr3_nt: TGTGCCAGCAGTCACCGGGACACGCAGTTCTTC
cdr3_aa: CASSHRDTQFF

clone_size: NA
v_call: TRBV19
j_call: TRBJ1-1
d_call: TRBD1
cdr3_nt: TGTGCCAGCCTATCAGACACAGGGGGCGCGAGGCGAACTGAAGCTTTCTTT
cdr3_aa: CASLSDTGGARRTEAFF

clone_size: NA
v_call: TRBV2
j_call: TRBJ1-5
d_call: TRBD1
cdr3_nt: TGTGCCAGCACCGAAGGCCCGGACAGGGGGAAGCCCCAGCATTTT
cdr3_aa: CASTEGPDRGKPQHF

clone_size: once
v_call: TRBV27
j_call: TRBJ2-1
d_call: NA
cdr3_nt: TGTGCCAGCAGGCTCGGCGGGGTCTCCTACAATGAGCAGTTCTTC
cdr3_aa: CASRLGGVSYNEQFF

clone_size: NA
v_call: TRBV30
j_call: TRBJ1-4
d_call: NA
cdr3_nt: TGTGCCTGGAGTGTCGGGAATACTAATGAAAAACTGTTTTTT
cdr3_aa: CAWSVGNTNEKLFF

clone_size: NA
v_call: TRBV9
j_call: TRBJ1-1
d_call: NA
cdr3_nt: TGTGCCAGCAACCAGGGTGCGTCGAGTTCTGAAGCTTTCTTT
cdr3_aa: CASNQGASSSEAFF

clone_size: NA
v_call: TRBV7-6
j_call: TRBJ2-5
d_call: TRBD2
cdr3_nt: TGTGCCAGCAGCTTCCTTTCTCCGACCGGGGGGGCAGAGACCCAGTACTTC
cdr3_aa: CASSFLSPTGGAETQYF

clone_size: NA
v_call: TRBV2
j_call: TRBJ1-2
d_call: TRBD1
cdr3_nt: TGTGCCAGCAGTGAACGAACAGGGGATTTCTATGGCTACACCTTC
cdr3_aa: CASSERTGDFYGYTF

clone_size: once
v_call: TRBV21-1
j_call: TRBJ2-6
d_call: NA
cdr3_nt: TGTGCCAGCAGCAAAGGGGACAGGCCGACTGGGGCCAACGTCCTGACTTTC
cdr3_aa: CASSKGDRPTGANVLTF

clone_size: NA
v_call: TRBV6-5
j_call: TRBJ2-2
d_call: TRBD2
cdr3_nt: TGTGCCAGCAGTTACATTTTAGCGGGGGGGCCCGGGGAGCTGTTTTTT
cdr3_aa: CASSYILAGGPGELFF

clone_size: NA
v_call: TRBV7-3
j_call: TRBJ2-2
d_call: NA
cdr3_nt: TGTGCCAGCAGGCGAGAGGTTACGAACACCGGGGAGCTGTTTTTT
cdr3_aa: CASRREVTNTGELFF

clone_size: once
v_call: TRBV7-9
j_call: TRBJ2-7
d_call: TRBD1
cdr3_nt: TGTGCCAGCAGCCGGACGACAGGGGGCCCGTACGAGCAGTACTTC
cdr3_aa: CASSRTTGGPYEQYF

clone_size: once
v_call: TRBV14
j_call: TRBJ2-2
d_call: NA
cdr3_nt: TGTGCCAGCAGCCTTCAGGGGTTAACCGGGGAGCTGTTTTTT
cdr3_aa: CASSLQGLTGELFF

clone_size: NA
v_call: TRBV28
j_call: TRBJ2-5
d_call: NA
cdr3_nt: TGTGCCAGCAGTTTATCAAGGGGCCAAGAGACCCAGTACTTC
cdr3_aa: CASSLSRGQETQYF

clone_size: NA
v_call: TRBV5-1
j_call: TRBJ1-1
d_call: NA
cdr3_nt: TGCGCCAGCAGCTTGGGACAGGCGAACACTGAAGCTTTCTTT
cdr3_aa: CASSLGQANTEAFF

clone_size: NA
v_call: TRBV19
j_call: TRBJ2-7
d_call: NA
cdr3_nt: TGTGCCAGTAGTATGCAGGCCCCGGTGGAGCAGTACTTC
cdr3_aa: CASSMQAPVEQYF

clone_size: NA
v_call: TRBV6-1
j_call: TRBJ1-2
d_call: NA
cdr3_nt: TGTGCCAGCAGTGAAGGACGGGGTAGGGACTATGGCTACACCTTC
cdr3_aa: CASSEGRGRDYGYTF

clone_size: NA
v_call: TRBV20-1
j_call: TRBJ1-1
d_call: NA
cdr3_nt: TGCAGTGCGCTTGACAGTGAAGCTTTCTTT
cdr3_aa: CSALDSEAFF

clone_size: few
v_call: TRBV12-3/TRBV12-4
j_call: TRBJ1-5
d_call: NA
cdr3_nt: TGTGCCAGCAGTTTAGGGGGCCCTCAGCCCCAGCATTTT
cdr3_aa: CASSLGGPQPQHF

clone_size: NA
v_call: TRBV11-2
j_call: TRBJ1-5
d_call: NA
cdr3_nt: TGTGCCAGCAGCTTACGACAGTCTGGGCCCCAGCATTTT
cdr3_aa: CASSLRQSGPQHF

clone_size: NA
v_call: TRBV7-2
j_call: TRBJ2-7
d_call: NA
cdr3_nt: TGTGCCAGCAGCCCAGAACCAGGGCCCTACGAGCAGTACTTC
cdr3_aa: CASSPEPGPYEQYF

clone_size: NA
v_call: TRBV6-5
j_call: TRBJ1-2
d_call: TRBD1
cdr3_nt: TGTGCCAGCAGCCCCCTTGACAGGGGGCGAGATGGCTACACCTTC
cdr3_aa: CASSPLDRGRDGYTF